A selection of T cell receptor beta chains follows, all from one sample in a study of blood T cell repertoires in COVID-19. Assay used: immunoSEQ multiplex PCR; TCRdb lists only in-frame clones, some missing. Here the sample spans over 200,000 clones, roughly 89% being singletons. The source material was peripheral blood. The receptors stem from a man aged 60 to 69 who had recovered from COVID-19. The CDR3 runs from the conserved cysteine through the conserved F or W. D genes are given only for firm matches. A row's size may be missing; if present it is once, few, many or a size class.

J | size | D | V | DNA | CDR3
TRBJ2-5 | - | - | TRBV24-1 | TGTGCCACCCCCGGTGGTGGTAAGCAAGAGACCCAGTACTTC | CATPGGGKQETQYF
TRBJ1-6 | - | TRBD1 | TRBV2 | TGTGCCAGCAGTGAAGCGACAGGGGCACCCCTCCACTTT | CASSEATGAPLHF
TRBJ2-7 | - | - | TRBV6-5 | TGTGCCAGCAGTACCAGACGGGACGAGCAGTACTTC | CASSTRRDEQYF
TRBJ1-1 | - | TRBD1 | TRBV2 | TGTGCCAGCAACAACCCGACAGGGATGAACACTGAAGCTTTCTTT | CASNNPTGMNTEAFF
TRBJ1-1 | - | - | TRBV10-3 | TGTGCCATCAGTGAGTCGACTCGGGGAGGGGGGAACACTGAAGCTTTCTTT | CAISESTRGGGNTEAFF
TRBJ1-1 | - | - | TRBV3-1/TRBV3-2 | TGTGCCAGCAGCCAACGGCAGGGGATGAACACTGAAGCTTTCTTT | CASSQRQGMNTEAFF
TRBJ2-7 | few | - | TRBV5-5 | TGTGCCAGCAGCTGGGGTGGCTGGGGCCGGGAGCAGTACTTC | CASSWGGWGREQYF
TRBJ2-5 | - | - | TRBV9 | TGTGCCAGCAGTTACCAGGTGGGAGAGACCCAGTACTTC | CASSYQVGETQYF
TRBJ2-7 | - | - | TRBV6-2/TRBV6-3 | TGTGCCAGCAGTTACTCGTCGTACGAGCAGTACTTC | CASSYSSYEQYF
TRBJ1-2 | few | TRBD1 | TRBV7-2 | TGTGCCAGCAGTCGGGACAGGGGATCTCCCTATGGCTACACCTTC | CASSRDRGSPYGYTF
TRBJ2-1 | - | - | TRBV6-2/TRBV6-3 | TGTGCCAGCAGTTACTCGGTGGTTAGCTCCTACAATGAGCAGTTCTTC | CASSYSVVSSYNEQFF
TRBJ2-2 | - | - | TRBV11-2 | TGTGCCAGCAGCTTAGAGAGAGTCGCCGGGGAGCTGTTTTTT | CASSLERVAGELFF
TRBJ2-7 | - | - | TRBV9 | TGTGCCAGCAGCGTAGCCGACGGGACCTACGAGCAGTACTTC | CASSVADGTYEQYF
TRBJ2-7 | - | TRBD2 | TRBV7-7 | TGTGCCAGCAGCCCTCAAGCGGGGGGAGCCTACGAGCAGTACTTC | CASSPQAGGAYEQYF
TRBJ2-1 | once | - | TRBV7-3 | TGTGCCAGCAGCTCGAGCCCGAGCTCCTACAATGAGCAGTTCTTC | CASSSSPSSYNEQFF
TRBJ2-5 | - | TRBD2 | TRBV2 | TGTGCCAGCAGTCCAGAGGGAGGGTCGGAGACCCAGTACTTC | CASSPEGGSETQYF
TRBJ2-1 | - | TRBD1 | TRBV15 | TGTGCCACCAGCAGATCTAGCAAGGGACAGGGGCCCACCTACAATGAGCAGTTCTTC | CATSRSSKGQGPTYNEQFF
TRBJ2-7 | - | - | TRBV28 | TGTGCCAGCAGTTTAGCCAGTCCCTCCTACGAGCAGTACTTC | CASSLASPSYEQYF
TRBJ2-7 | few | TRBD1 | TRBV24-1 | TGTGCCACCAGTGATACAACCGGGACAGGGGATTCCTACGAGCAGTACTTC | CATSDTTGTGDSYEQYF
TRBJ2-7 | - | - | TRBV7-2 | TGTGCCAGCAGCTTAGGAGACAGAGTTTCCTACGAGCAGTACTTC | CASSLGDRVSYEQYF
TRBJ2-5 | - | TRBD2 | TRBV6-4 | TGTGCCAGCAGTGGTCTAGCGGGAGGGACCCAGTACTTC | CASSGLAGGTQYF
TRBJ1-6 | - | - | TRBV2 | TGTGCCAGCAGTTTTACCTCACAGGTTCTCGACCACTTT | CASSFTSQVLDHF
TRBJ1-2 | - | - | TRBV6-5 | TGTGCCAGCAGAGGGGGTGGAGGCTACACCTTC | CASRGGGGYTF
TRBJ2-7 | - | TRBD1 | TRBV3-1/TRBV3-2 | TGTGCCAGCAGCCAACAAACAGGGGTCTTGTCTGGCTACGAGCAGTACTTC | CASSQQTGVLSGYEQYF
TRBJ2-5 | - | - | TRBV7-8 | TGTGCCAGCAGCAAAAACCAGGGCCCCCAAGAGACCCAGTACTTC | CASSKNQGPQETQYF
TRBJ2-3 | - | - | TRBV27 | TGTGCCAGCAGTCTCGGAGGGGGCTCTGGAGATACGCAGTATTTT | CASSLGGGSGDTQYF